This T cell receptor beta chain was documented in a study of blood T cell repertoires in COVID-19. The overall study: Whether acute or convalescent, the COVID-19 samples came from the United States, Italy and Spain.

Followed over time, Seattle patients had been enrolled while infection was active. Per the original methods: How many nucleated cells were present was estimated from reference gene primer amplification. This table comes from immunoSEQ multiplex PCR, and its TCRdb copy is limited to in-frame clones, with some not included. V, J and clone size reflect that table, while D and trimming were determined from the DNA. The sample carries 300,000 to 400,000 clones, roughly 90% recorded once. This clone was observed once. The CDR3 has 15 amino acids. Germline V CDR1 and CDR2: SEHNR, FQNEAQ (reference sequence). The V gene end was trimmed by 4 bases and the J gene end by 3 bases; junction bases not matched to a gene: 3.

V and J are TRBV7-9 and TRBJ2-2, with 9 positions matching TRBD1. This TCR derives from an older woman with COVID-19, enrolled during active disease. The sequenced sample was peripheral blood. The CDR3 here is CASSSGQGYTGELFF. The CDR3 DNA reads TGTGCCAGCAGCTCAGGACAGGGGTACACCGGGGAGCTGTTTTTT.